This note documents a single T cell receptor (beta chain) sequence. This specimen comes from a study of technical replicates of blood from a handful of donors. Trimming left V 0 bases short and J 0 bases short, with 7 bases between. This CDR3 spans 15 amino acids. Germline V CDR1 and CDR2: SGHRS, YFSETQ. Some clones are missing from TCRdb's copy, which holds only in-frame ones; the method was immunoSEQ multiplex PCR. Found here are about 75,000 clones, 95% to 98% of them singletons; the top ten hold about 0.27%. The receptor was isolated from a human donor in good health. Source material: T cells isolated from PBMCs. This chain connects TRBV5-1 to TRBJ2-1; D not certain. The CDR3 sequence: CASSLVRSSYNEQFF. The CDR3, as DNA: TGCGCCAGCAGCTTGGTTCGGAGCTCCTACAATGAGCAGTTCTTC.